The present TCR beta chain was sequenced within a study of cytomegalovirus exposure and HLA in healthy donors. A note on this clone: Its antigen is as yet unknown.

The study, taken as a whole, reports: Immune exposure information available was restricted to CMV serostatus. Later analysis identified a missense DCLRE1C variant that was linked to TCR beta V- and J-gene trimming.

The V end lost 1 base, the J end lost 8 bases, and 11 bases lay between the germline ends. Germline CDR1 MNHEY, CDR2 SMNVEV (reference sequence). CDR3 size: 13 residues. Primers for the PCR totalled 60 Vbeta and 13 Jbeta. The assay was immunoSEQ multiplex PCR, and TCRdb's table has in-frame clones only and misses some. The data show under 100,000 clones, 62% seen once. Material for sequencing was PBMCs. The TCR originated in a young woman in good health and CMV-seropositive. The chain has TRBV27 and TRBJ1-2; D gene unclear. CDR3 DNA: TGTGCCAGCAGTTTATTTCCAGGTGGGGGCTACACCTTC. Translating gives CASSLFPGGGYTF.